A selection of T cell receptor beta chains follows, all from one sample in a study of STAT3 mutations in large granular lymphocyte leukemia. TCRdb's copy holds only in-frame clones and misses some; the assay was immunoSEQ multiplex PCR. The table records approximately 13,000 clones, roughly 90% of them present only once. Sequenced: peripheral blood mononuclear cells. Receptors were obtained from a man aged 35-49 years with T-cell large granular lymphocyte leukemia. Some clones in this sample may be carry-over from other donors' samples. The CDR3 runs from the conserved cysteine through the conserved F or W. Each record gives: J gene, V gene, clone size, D gene, CDR3 DNA, CDR3 protein. D genes are given only for firm matches. Size is omitted from some rows. Given values are once, few, many or a class for expanded clones.

>TRBJ2-7|TRBV29-1|large|TRBD1
TGCAGCGTCCGTGGCAGGGGGCATACTCCTTACGAGCAGTACTTC
CSVRGRGHTPYEQYF
>TRBJ2-7|TRBV6-5|-|TRBD1
TGTGCCAGTCGGGACAGCTCCGCCTACGAGCAGTACTTC
CASRDSSAYEQYF
>TRBJ1-3|TRBV5-1|-|-
TGCGCCAGCAGCATTCAGGGGAGCTCTGGAAACACCATATATTTT
CASSIQGSSGNTIYF
>TRBJ2-3|TRBV20-1|once|-
TGCAGTGCTAGAAACCCAGAGCAGTATTTT
CSARNPEQYF
>TRBJ1-5|TRBV30|-|-
TGTGCCTGGAGTGTAGGGACGGGTGGACAGCCCCAGCATTTT
CAWSVGTGGQPQHF
>TRBJ1-5|TRBV7-7|-|-
TGTGCCAGCAGCCTCGTAAACGGTTACCATAGCAATCAGCCCCAGCATTTT
CASSLVNGYHSNQPQHF
>TRBJ2-7|TRBV4-3|-|-
TGCGCCAGCAGCCAATGGAGGGGGAAAGAGCAGTACTTC
CASSQWRGKEQYF
>TRBJ1-6|TRBV5-5|few|-
TGTGCCAGCAGCTTGGCCGGCCTCCAGTCACCCCTCCACTTT
CASSLAGLQSPLHF
>TRBJ1-1|TRBV25-1|few|-
TGTGCCAGCAGTGAACAGGGGAGAGACACTGAAGCTTTCTTT
CASSEQGRDTEAFF
>TRBJ1-2|TRBV29-1|-|-
TGCAGCGTTGACAAAAACGGAGATGGCTACACCTTC
CSVDKNGDGYTF
>TRBJ2-2|TRBV5-1|-|TRBD1
TGCGCCAGCAGCTTCGCCGGGACAGCCCTTAGCACCGGGGAGCTGTTTTTT
CASSFAGTALSTGELFF
>TRBJ1-2|TRBV15|-|-
TGTGCCACCAGCAGAGGCTCCCTGGAGGGTGGGAACCGTGGCTACACCTTC
CATSRGSLEGGNRGYTF
>TRBJ2-1|TRBV6-5|-|-
TGTGCCAGCAGTTACAGGGGTTACAATGAGCAGTTCTTC
CASSYRGYNEQFF
>TRBJ2-1|TRBV5-1|-|-
TGCGCCAGCAGCTTGGCTCCTGGCGCGGTAGGGCTCTTC
CASSLAPGAVGLF
>TRBJ1-4|TRBV5-1|-|TRBD1
TGCGCCAGCAGCTTTGGACAGGGAGAGGAAAAACTGTTTTTT
CASSFGQGEEKLFF
>TRBJ2-1|TRBV5-1|-|-
TGCGCCAGCAGCTTGGGGCGTGGGGGGGCACAGAATGAGCAGTTCTTC
CASSLGRGGAQNEQFF
>TRBJ2-7|TRBV11-2|once|-
TGTGCCAGCAGCTTAGCGAGAAGGAGTCAGCAGTACTTC
CASSLARRSQQYF
>TRBJ1-5|TRBV5-1|-|TRBD1
TGCGCCAGCAGCTCGGGACAGCCCGATCAGCCCCAGCATTTT
CASSSGQPDQPQHF
>TRBJ1-5|TRBV9|once|-
TGTGCCAGCAGCCAATCCGGCAATCAGCCCCAGCATTTT
CASSQSGNQPQHF
>TRBJ2-3|TRBV7-2|-|-
TGTGCCAGCACCCGACCCCCGGATACGCAGTATTTT
CASTRPPDTQYF
>TRBJ1-3|TRBV5-1|-|-
TGCGCCAGCAGCTTGGCGCAGTTGAGCTCTGGAAACACCATATATTTT
CASSLAQLSSGNTIYF
>TRBJ1-1|TRBV13|-|-
TGTGCCAGCAGCCCCAGGATAAACACTGAAGCTTTCTTT
CASSPRINTEAFF
>TRBJ2-1|TRBV5-6|-|TRBD1
TGTGCCAGCAGCTTGGAGACAGGGGCTTCCTACAATGAGCAGTTCTTC
CASSLETGASYNEQFF
>TRBJ2-7|TRBV2|-|TRBD2
TGTGCCAGCATCGGGAGGGACTCCTACGAGCAGTACTTC
CASIGRDSYEQYF
>TRBJ2-7|TRBV29-1|-|-
TGCAGCGTTGTGCAGGACTCACTAAGTGAGCAGTACTTC
CSVVQDSLSEQYF
>TRBJ2-7|TRBV7-2|-|TRBD1
TGTGCCAGCAGCTGGGGACAGGGCGACGAGCAGTACTTC
CASSWGQGDEQYF